Included here is one T cell receptor beta chain sequence, with context. Trimming removed 2 bases from V and 7 bases from J; junction bases left unmatched: 11. Germline V gene lookup returns CDR1 SGHRS and CDR2 YFSETQ. CDR3 length equals 17 residues. Using immunoSEQ multiplex PCR, the repertoire was profiled, and TCRdb retains in-frame clones only, with some absent. The table includes just over 250,000 clones, 80% to 90% detected once. This sample was included in a study of blood T cell repertoires in COVID-19. As for the study in general: Researchers got acute and convalescent COVID-19 samples from the United States, Italy and Spain. From T cells, B-cell-depleted T cells, or PBMCs came the material, which was cDNA or gDNA.

Seattle patients were enrolled while actively infected and followed longitudinally. The sequence was obtained from a woman aged 70-85 years with COVID-19, enrolled during active disease. The chain joins TRBV5-1 to TRBJ2-1; 11 positions match TRBD2. The sequenced sample consisted of peripheral blood. CDR3 loop: CASSFTSGSTGGNEQFF. The CDR3 DNA reads as TGCGCCAGCAGCTTTACTAGCGGGAGTACCGGGGGAAATGAGCAGTTCTTC.